These T cell receptor beta chains were read from a single sample in a study of blood T cell repertoires in COVID-19. Method: immunoSEQ multiplex PCR; TCRdb's copy keeps in-frame clones and lacks some. There are over 200,000 clones in the sample; around nine tenths occur only once, and under 7.5% lies in the top ten. Sequencing input: peripheral blood. These receptor sequences come from a man in his 60s who had recovered from COVID-19. Each CDR3 is given with its conserved first and last residue. The order of the fields is D gene, J gene, V gene, clone size, CDR3 DNA, CDR3 protein. The D gene is left open where the match is weak. Clone size appears in some rows only: once, few, many, or a class for an expanded clone.

>.|TRBJ1-2|TRBV28|.
TGTGCCAGCAGTACCTTTTCCGGGATCCCTAACTATGGCTACACCTTC
CASSTFSGIPNYGYTF
>.|TRBJ2-5|TRBV20-1|once
TGCAGTGCCTTCTTGGAGACCCAGTACTTC
CSAFLETQYF
>TRBD1|TRBJ1-5|TRBV12-3/TRBV12-4|.
TGTGCCAGCAGTCTATTGCCCGGGACAGTTCATTTT
CASSLLPGTVHF
>.|TRBJ2-5|TRBV19|.
TGTGCCAGTACCCCCAACGGGGGTTTCGGGACCCAGTACTTC
CASTPNGGFGTQYF
>TRBD1|TRBJ1-3|TRBV7-9|.
TGTGCCAGCAGCCCAACAGGGGACGGAAACACCATATATTTT
CASSPTGDGNTIYF
>.|TRBJ1-5|TRBV27|.
TGTGCCAGCAGGCTATCGGGAAAGGGGCCCCAGCATTTT
CASRLSGKGPQHF
>TRBD1|TRBJ1-2|TRBV28|.
TGTGCCAGCAGTCTCCGGGACAGGCGAACTAACTATGGCTACACCTTC
CASSLRDRRTNYGYTF
>.|TRBJ1-5|TRBV7-2|.
TGTGCCAGCAGCTCCGCAACTAGCAGCAATCAGCCCCAGCATTTT
CASSSATSSNQPQHF
>TRBD2|TRBJ2-1|TRBV5-4|.
TGTGCCAGCAGCACATATACTAGCGGGAGGAACAATGAGCAGTTCTTC
CASSTYTSGRNNEQFF
>.|TRBJ2-5|TRBV27|few
TGTGCCAGCAGTTTAAGTACTGCTCAGACCCAGTACTTC
CASSLSTAQTQYF
>.|TRBJ1-2|TRBV5-1|.
TGCGCCAGCAGCTCAAATTTACAGGGTTTCAGCTATGGCTACACCTTC
CASSSNLQGFSYGYTF
>.|TRBJ1-2|TRBV6-6|few
TGTGCCAGCAGTTACCCCGCCGAGGGCGCCGATGGCTACACCTTC
CASSYPAEGADGYTF
>.|TRBJ2-5|TRBV19|once
TGTGCCAGTAGTATCAGCGGGTCGGAGACCCAGTACTTC
CASSISGSETQYF
>TRBD1|TRBJ2-1|TRBV2|.
TGTGCCAGTGGTGGGGACAGGGGGGGTAATGAGCAGTTCTTC
CASGGDRGGNEQFF
>.|TRBJ1-2|TRBV7-2|.
TGTGCCAGCAGCCTGCCCCGAGGAACAGGAACCTACACCTTC
CASSLPRGTGTYTF
>.|TRBJ2-1|TRBV7-9|.
TGTGCCAGCAGCTTATGGGGCGGCGACAATGAGCAGTTCTTC
CASSLWGGDNEQFF
>.|TRBJ1-5|TRBV3-1/TRBV3-2|.
TGTGCCAGCAGCCACCCAAGGGGAACATCCTTTGCACATCAGCCCCAGCATTTT
CASSHPRGTSFAHQPQHF
>.|TRBJ1-5|TRBV19|.
TGTGCCAGTACCTTTTCGGGGAAGGAGGCTCAGCCCCAGCATTTT
CASTFSGKEAQPQHF
>TRBD2|TRBJ2-2|TRBV9|.
TGTGCCAGCAGCGCGACCCCCGGGACTAGCTTCACCGGGGAGCTGTTTTTT
CASSATPGTSFTGELFF
>.|TRBJ1-5|TRBV2|.
TGTGCCAGCAGTGAATACAGTCATAGCAATCAGCCCCAGCATTTT
CASSEYSHSNQPQHF
>TRBD1|TRBJ1-2|TRBV7-2|.
TGTGCCAGCGGACAGGGCTACGGCTACACCTTC
CASGQGYGYTF
>.|TRBJ1-1|TRBV11-1|.
TGTGCCAGCAGTCCAACAGGGTACGACACTGAAGCTTTCTTT
CASSPTGYDTEAFF
>.|TRBJ1-1|TRBV4-1|.
TGCGCCAGCAGCCCATCAGGGTTTGTGAACACTGAAGCTTTCTTT
CASSPSGFVNTEAFF